One and the same sample provided the 21 T cell receptor beta chains below, sequenced in a study of beta chain features in type 1 diabetes. Whole-study results and caveats: A moderate, significant TCRB CDR3 shortening appeared in type 1 diabetes across four CD4+ subsets.

Their target antigens are unknown. What was sequenced were expressed TCRB transcripts, since all of the isolated RNA had been reverse transcribed. The method was immunoSEQ multiplex PCR; TCRdb's version includes in-frame clones alone and lacks a portion of them. Among over 90,000 clones listed, 28% were seen once. Sequenced sample: central memory CD4+ T cells from blood. All receptors derive from a woman in her late teens or twenties with type 1 diabetes.

This clone was seen a handful of times. This rearrangement joins TRBV28 to TRBJ2-1; D might be TRBD2 (6 bases). This CDR3 contains 15 residues. Trimming took 5 bases from V and 2 from J, leaving 13 bases between them. CDR1 is MDHEN and CDR2 is SYDVKM in the germline V gene. The CDR3 spells CASSPQTSPYNEQFF. The CDR3, as DNA: TGTGCCAGCAGTCCCCAGACTAGTCCCTACAATGAGCAGTTCTTC.

The rearrangement links TRBV7-2 to TRBJ2-5; TRBD1 matches at 8 bases. With 5 bases clipped from V and 2 bases from J, the junction kept 7 bases outside the gene matches. Germline CDR1 reads SGHTA; CDR2 reads FQGNSA. The CDR3 loop spans 15 amino acids. CDR3 nucleotides: TGTGCCAGCAGCCCCCAGGGGGCGGGACAAGAGACCCAGTACTTC. This translates into CASSPQGAGQETQYF.

The chain is built from TRBV28 and TRBJ2-7; 7 nucleotides line up with TRBD2. The J segment lost 6 bases and the V segment lost 6 bases, leaving 11 bases of the junction unmatched. The CDR3 length is 14 residues. CDR1 and CDR2 from the germline V gene are MDHEN and SYDVKM. CDR3 in amino acids: CASSPGGRAGEQYV. In nucleotides, the CDR3 is TGTGCCAGCAGCCCCGGAGGGAGGGCAGGCGAGCAGTACGTC.

J is TRBJ2-3 and V is TRBV9; D not certain. The CDR3 length is 14 residues. The germline V and J ends were trimmed by 3 bases and 1 base, with 9 bases remaining between them. Germline CDR1 SGDLS, CDR2 YYNGEE. The CDR3 coding sequence is TGTGCCAGCAGCGGTCAGGTAGGCACAGATACGCAGTATTTT. Protein sequence: CASSGQVGTDTQYF.

This clone was observed a few times. The chain joins TRBV6-6 to TRBJ2-4; 7 nucleotides align to TRBD1. CDR1 and CDR2 from the germline V gene are MNHNY and SVGAGI (reference sequence). This CDR3 has 15 amino acids. After removal of 6 bases from V and 0 bases from J, the junction contained 5 bases not matched to a gene. The CDR3 loop reads CASSPGTVAKNIQYF. DNA of the CDR3: TGTGCCAGCAGCCCGGGGACAGTAGCCAAAAACATTCAGTACTTC.

There are a few counts of this clone. The chain uses TRBV5-1 and TRBJ1-3, with 8 bases fitting TRBD1. Germline loops: CDR1 SGHRS, CDR2 YFSETQ. Trimming took 4 bases from V and 0 from J; bases not matched to a gene: 6. The length of the CDR3 is 16 residues. CDR3 sequence reads: CASSPGTGLSGNTIYF. The CDR3 DNA reads TGCGCCAGCAGCCCGGGGACAGGCCTCTCTGGAAACACCATATATTTT.

Only a few counts were recorded for this clone. This chain uses TRBV9 with TRBJ2-5; TRBD1 matches at 9 bases. V shed 2 bases, J shed 5 bases, and the junction held 4 bases outside the gene matches. The CDR3 runs to 14 residues. Germline lookup yields CDR1 SGDLS and CDR2 YYNGEE. The CDR3 bases are TGTGCCAGCAGCGTGGGCGACAGGGGGGAGACCCAGTACTTC. This gives the protein CASSVGDRGETQYF.

V gene TRBV11-3 combines with J gene TRBJ2-1, with 13 bases matching TRBD2. The V gene end was trimmed by 4 bases and the J gene end by 8 bases; junction bases not matched to a gene: 2. The germline gives CDR1 SGHNT, CDR2 YENEEA. The CDR3 is 14 residues long. CDR3 coding DNA: TGTGCCAGCAGCTGGACTAGCGGGAGTGATGAGCAGTTCTTC. Translated: CASSWTSGSDEQFF. Drawing the rest from reference TRBV11-3 and TRBJ2-1, the complete variable domain is EAGVVQSPRYKIIEKKQPVAFWCNPISGHNTLYWYLQNLGQGPELLIRYENEEAVDDSQLPKDRFSAERLKGVDSTLKIQPAELGDSAVYLCASSWTSGSDEQFFGPGTRLTVL.

Turning to this clone: Other DNA sequences within the sample encode an identical CDR3. The J gene is TRBJ2-3, the V gene TRBV19; a weak D match, TRBD2 (5 bases). There are 14 residues in the CDR3. The germline V gene has CDR1 LNHDA and CDR2 SQIVND (reference sequence). With 5 bases removed from V and 0 bases from J, the gap between germline ends came to 9 bases. CDR3 DNA: TGTGCCAGTAGTCCTCGGGAAAGCACAGATACGCAGTATTTT. This gives the protein CASSPRESTDTQYF.

A few counts support this clone. The chain is built from TRBV11-2 and TRBJ2-1; 7 bases map to TRBD2. V shed 5 bases and J 1 base; nucleotides not matched to a gene: 17. CDR3 length: 19 residues. The germline gives CDR1 SGHAT, CDR2 FQNNGV. The CDR3 DNA reads TGTGCCAGCAGCCAAGACTGGGCTAGCGGTCACACTTCCTACAATGAGCAGTTCTTC. Protein: CASSQDWASGHTSYNEQFF.

This clone was seen more than once but under ten times. V usage is TRBV11-2 and J usage is TRBJ1-4; 10 nucleotides align to TRBD1. Trimming took 5 bases from V and 7 from J; bases not matched to a gene: 7. The CDR3 is 15 residues long. The germline V gene encodes CDR1 SGHAT and CDR2 FQNNGV. CDR3 region: CASSKRQGAGEKLFF. The DNA of the CDR3 is TGTGCCAGCAGCAAACGACAGGGGGCAGGTGAAAAACTGTTTTTT.

This clone was seen only a few times. This chain links TRBV7-9 with TRBJ2-3; 15 nucleotides agree with TRBD2. The V gene end was trimmed by 5 bases and the J gene end by 4 bases; junction bases not matched to a gene: 4. This CDR3 is built from 16 residues. Germline V gives CDR1 SEHNR, CDR2 FQNEAQ (reference sequence). The CDR3 DNA sequence: TGTGCCAGCAGCCTGGGACTAGCGGGAGGCTCAGATACGCAGTATTTT. The encoded protein is CASSLGLAGGSDTQYF.

This rearrangement joins TRBV19 to TRBJ2-1, with TRBD2 matching over 10 bases. There are 16 residues in the CDR3. Germline CDR1 LNHDA, CDR2 SQIVND (reference sequence). The V gene end was trimmed by 7 bases and the J gene end by 1 base; junction bases not matched to a gene: 7. The CDR3 is CASTPGSGRSYNEQFF. Written as DNA, the CDR3 is TGTGCCAGTACGCCCGGTAGCGGGAGGTCCTACAATGAGCAGTTCTTC.

The table lists this clone with a few counts. The chain combines TRBV27 with TRBJ2-7, with a possible D match to TRBD1 (6 bases). The germline V gene encodes CDR1 MNHEY and CDR2 SMNVEV (reference sequence). V lost 3 bases and J lost 2, with 11 bases in between. This CDR3 has 14 amino acids. CDR3 loop: CASSLVSGAYEQYF. The CDR3, as DNA: TGTGCCAGCAGTTTGGTTTCAGGGGCCTACGAGCAGTACTTC.

On this clone itself: Germline is not matched at one junction end, which may reflect a read error. The rearrangement uses TRBV7-9 and TRBJ2-1, with D tentatively TRBD2 (6 bases). Germline V gene sequence: CDR1 SEHNR, CDR2 FQNEAQ (reference sequence). The CDR3 consists of 12 residues. The CDR3 here is CASSQDYTEQFF. CDR3 in DNA: TGTGCCAGCAGCCAGGACTACACTGAGCAGTTCTTC.

This chain joins TRBV7-9 and TRBJ2-1; TRBD2 might be the D (6 bases). Germline lookup yields CDR1 SEHNR and CDR2 FQNEAQ (reference sequence). V shed 4 bases and J shed 1 base, with 14 bases lying between them. This CDR3 region has 16 residues. CDR3 loop: CASSSLLAKSYNEQFF. DNA for the CDR3: TGTGCCAGCAGCTCCCTTCTAGCGAAATCCTACAATGAGCAGTTCTTC.

There are a few counts of this clone. This chain uses TRBV29-1 with TRBJ1-5; D perhaps matches TRBD1 (6 bases). Germline CDR1 is SQVTM and CDR2 is ANQGSEA. This CDR3 is 13 amino acids long. Trimming shortened V by 4 bases and J by 3 bases, and 10 bases separated the two germline ends. This chain's CDR3 is CSVGQAPNQPQHF. CDR3 bases: TGCAGCGTTGGACAGGCGCCCAATCAGCCCCAGCATTTT.

In this sample, this clone turned up a few times. The genes are TRBV9 and TRBJ2-2; 9 bases align to TRBD2. This CDR3 has 15 residues. The V and J ends lost 4 bases and 7 bases, in that order; junction bases with no gene match: 8. Germline lookup yields CDR1 SGDLS and CDR2 YYNGEE. CDR3 amino acids: CASSSTSGLGGELFF. As DNA, the CDR3 is TGTGCCAGCAGCAGTACTAGCGGGTTAGGCGGGGAGCTGTTTTTT. The variable domain in full, completed from reference TRBV9 and TRBJ2-2, reads DSGVTQTPKHLITATGQRVTLRCSPRSGDLSVYWYQQSLDQGLQFLIQYYNGEERAKGNILERFSAQQFPDLHSELNLSSLELGDSALYFCASSSTSGLGGELFFGEGSRLTVL.

This clone was detected a few times. The chain has TRBV2 and TRBJ1-1; 8 nucleotides agree with TRBD1. The CDR3 consists of 14 residues. J was trimmed by 1 base and V by 5 bases; bases with no gene match: 3. Per germline, CDR1 SNHLY and CDR2 FYNNEI. The CDR3, as DNA: TGTGCCAGCAGTATACAGGGGGGGAACACTGAAGCTTTCTTT. As protein: CASSIQGGNTEAFF.

The genes are TRBV2 and TRBJ2-1; D gene ambiguous. Germline loops: CDR1 SNHLY, CDR2 FYNNEI. The V end was cut by 6 bases, the J end by 8 bases, with 8 bases between. The length of the CDR3 is 11 residues. The CDR3: CASSPMDEQFF. The CDR3 DNA sequence: TGTGCCAGCAGCCCTATGGATGAGCAGTTCTTC.

This chain connects TRBV18 to TRBJ1-1; the match to TRBD1 covers 12 bases. Trimming took 6 bases from V and 4 from J; bases not matched to a gene: 9. Per germline, CDR1 KGHSH and CDR2 LQKENI. This CDR3 has 16 amino acids. In DNA, the CDR3 is TGTGCCAGCTCGCTCCGGGACAGGGGGCATGGCACTGAAGCTTTCTTT. This gives the protein CASSLRDRGHGTEAFF. Full variable domain (missing parts from reference TRBV18 and TRBJ1-1): NAGVMQNPRHLVRRRGQEARLRCSPMKGHSHVYWYRQLPEEGLKFMVYLQKENIIDESGMPKERFSAEFPKEGPSILRIQQVVRGDSAAYFCASSLRDRGHGTEAFFGQGTRLTVV.